The subject of this entry is one T cell receptor (beta chain). Libraries were prepared by immunoSEQ multiplex PCR; TCRdb keeps only in-frame clonotypes and omits some of them. The sample lists 2 million to 2.5 million clones; 92% were seen once. The donors, healthy adults who were HIV-negative, had experienced no recent acute infections or vaccinations. Donors, without exception, were Caucasian adults residing in Nashville, Tennessee. The data stem from a study of shared clonotypes between healthy human individuals. For the study at large: Three CD4 naive, three CD4 memory, two CD8 naive and one CD8 memory plate were used per donor.

This CDR3 comprises 14 residues. Germline V gene lookup returns CDR1 MNHEY and CDR2 SVGAGI. Trimming pared 6 bases from V and 0 bases from J, leaving 12 bases between. V gene TRBV6-5 combines with J gene TRBJ2-7; D is uncertain. The TCR comes from a man younger than 30 in good health. Some clones in this sample may be carry-over from other donors' samples. Sample: naive CD4+ T cells from PBMCs. Documented subset: CD45RA+ positively selected. As DNA, the CDR3 is TGTGCCAGCAGGGTTGGCCGCAGCTCCTACGAGCAGTACTTC. Protein sequence: CASRVGRSSYEQYF.